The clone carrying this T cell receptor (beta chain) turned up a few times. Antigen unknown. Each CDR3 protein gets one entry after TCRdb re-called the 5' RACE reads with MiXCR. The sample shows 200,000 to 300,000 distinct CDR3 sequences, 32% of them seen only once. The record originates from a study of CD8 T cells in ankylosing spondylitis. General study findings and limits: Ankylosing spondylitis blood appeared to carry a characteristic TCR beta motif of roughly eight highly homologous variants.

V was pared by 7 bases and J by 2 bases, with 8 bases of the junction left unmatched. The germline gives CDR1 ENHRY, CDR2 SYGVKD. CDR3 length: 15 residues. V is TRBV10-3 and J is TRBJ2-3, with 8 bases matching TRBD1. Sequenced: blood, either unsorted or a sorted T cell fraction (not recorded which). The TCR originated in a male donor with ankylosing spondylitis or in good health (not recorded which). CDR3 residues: CAIKFGTGLTDTQYF. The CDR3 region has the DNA TGTGCCATCAAATTCGGGACAGGCCTCACAGATACGCAGTATTTT.